This entry describes one T cell receptor beta chain. The antigen remains unidentified. Assay used: immunoSEQ multiplex PCR; TCRdb lists only in-frame clones, some missing. In the table there are tens of thousands of clones, 60% to 80% of which are singletons. Trimming at V came to 10 bases and at J to 6 bases, leaving 11 bases not matched to a gene. Germline loops: CDR1 MNHEY, CDR2 SVGAGI. This CDR3 is built from 13 residues. These data come from a study of radiotherapy plus CTLA-4 blockade in lung cancer. General study findings and limits: Blood-borne expansion of tumor-derived TCR clones followed radiotherapy plus ipilimumab.

Sequences were derived from peripheral blood, sampled from a patient treated with radiotherapy plus ipilimumab. This receptor was identified in a human donor with non-small cell lung cancer who had stable disease on radiotherapy plus ipilimumab. This chain joins TRBV6-5 and TRBJ2-7; the match to TRBD1 covers 8 bases. The CDR3 loop reads CATTRTGQGEQYF. CDR3 nucleotides: TGTGCCACTACACGGACAGGGCAGGGCGAGCAGTACTTC.